The rows below give T cell receptor beta chains drawn from one sample of a study of T cell responses to AZD1222 COVID-19 vaccine. Method: immunoSEQ multiplex PCR; TCRdb's copy keeps in-frame clones and lacks some. In the table there are tens of thousands of clones, about 82% of which are singletons. The input for sequencing was peripheral blood, taken 28 days after the second dose of the MenACWY control vaccine. The receptors stem from an adult who received the MenACWY meningococcal vaccine as a control. CDR3s include the opening cysteine and the closing phenylalanine or tryptophan. D genes are given only for firm matches. Clone size is not always given. Where it is, it says once, few, many or a class for expanded clones.

V	J	D	size	CDR3	DNA
TRBV3-1/TRBV3-2	TRBJ1-1	-	-	CASSQERQEAFF	TGTGCCAGCAGCCAAGAAAGGCAGGAAGCTTTCTTT
TRBV6-4	TRBJ1-6	-	-	CASSAGYNSPLHF	TGTGCCAGCAGTGCGGGGTATAATTCACCCCTCCACTTT
TRBV28	TRBJ1-5	TRBD1	few	CASSSTGVLNQPQHF	TGTGCCAGCAGTTCGACAGGGGTCCTCAATCAGCCCCAGCATTTT
TRBV7-3	TRBJ1-3	-	-	CASSLRYLRRNTIYF	TGTGCCAGCAGCTTACGGTACTTACGACGAAACACCATATATTTT
TRBV4-1	TRBJ2-1	TRBD2	-	CASSRAGLAVLGNEQFF	TGCGCCAGCAGCCGGGCGGGACTAGCGGTCTTAGGAAATGAGCAGTTCTTC
TRBV11-2	TRBJ1-1	-	-	CASSDQRPGGSAFF	TGTGCCAGCAGCGACCAACGACCAGGTGGTAGTGCTTTCTTT
TRBV11-2	TRBJ2-1	-	-	CASSLRGKAYNEQFF	TGTGCCAGCAGCTTGAGAGGGAAAGCCTACAATGAGCAGTTCTTC
TRBV6-6	TRBJ1-2	-	-	CASSYSMNYGYTF	TGTGCCAGCAGTTACTCGATGAACTATGGCTACACCTTC
TRBV19	TRBJ2-5	-	-	CASSIEGETQYF	TGTGCCAGTAGTATAGAAGGCGAGACCCAGTACTTC
TRBV30	TRBJ1-1	-	-	CAWSVRDGTEAFF	TGTGCCTGGAGTGTTCGGGATGGGACTGAAGCTTTCTTT